Listed here are 18 T cell receptor beta chains from one sample, sequenced in a study of cytomegalovirus exposure and HLA in healthy donors. Sequencing was performed with immunoSEQ multiplex PCR; in TCRdb, only in-frame clones are kept and a portion is missing. The table lists fewer than 150,000 clones, around 87% of them singletons. The sample comprised PBMCs. These receptors originate from a man younger than 30 in good health and CMV-seropositive.

The chain joins TRBV5-4 to TRBJ2-5, with 7 bases identical to TRBD2. Trimming cost V 4 bases and J 2 bases; bases outside gene matches: 5. Germline CDR1 reads SGHNT; CDR2 reads YYREEE (reference sequence). The CDR3 is 14 residues long. The CDR3 sequence is CASSPGRGQETQYF. In nucleotides, the CDR3 is TGTGCCAGCAGCCCGGGGAGGGGACAAGAGACCCAGTACTTC.

The chain employs TRBV6-6 and TRBJ2-7; 10 nucleotides agree with TRBD1. Germline CDR1 MNHNY, CDR2 SVGAGI (reference sequence). After removal of 6 bases from V and 7 bases from J, the junction contained 6 bases not matched to a gene. The CDR3 length is 13 residues. The CDR3 bases are TGTGCCAGCAGAAGGGACAGGGGTGGAGAGCAGTACTTC. As protein: CASRRDRGGEQYF.

The J gene is TRBJ2-5, the V gene TRBV5-4, with 7 bases fitting TRBD2. Germline assignment: CDR1 SGHNT and CDR2 YYREEE (reference sequence). V shed 1 base and J 1 base; nucleotides not matched to a gene: 1. The CDR3 spans 14 residues. This CDR3 is CASSLRGVQETQYF. The CDR3 bases are TGTGCCAGCAGCTTGCGGGGGGTCCAAGAGACCCAGTACTTC. Variable domain in full (rest from reference TRBV5-4 and TRBJ2-5): ETGVTQSPTHLIKTRGQQVTLRCSSQSGHNTVSWYQQALGQGPQFIFQYYREEENGRGNFPPRFSGLQFPNYSSELNVNALELDDSALYLCASSLRGVQETQYFGPGTRLLVL.

This sequence joins TRBV9 and TRBJ1-2; D gene ambiguous. CDR1 and CDR2 (germline): SGDLS, YYNGEE. Trimming cost V 4 bases and J 4 bases, with 14 bases left between them. The CDR3 runs to 14 residues. The CDR3 loop is CASSTGHGIYGYTF. As DNA, the CDR3 is TGTGCCAGCAGCACCGGGCACGGGATCTATGGCTACACCTTC.

This rearrangement joins TRBV12-5 to TRBJ2-7; TRBD2 matches 8 bases. Looked up from germline, CDR1 is LGHNT and CDR2 is FRNRAP. The J segment lost 0 bases and the V segment lost 4 bases, leaving 2 bases of the junction unmatched. The CDR3 covers 14 residues. The CDR3 protein is CASGSTSVSYEQYF. The CDR3 coding sequence is TGTGCTAGTGGTTCGACTAGCGTCTCCTACGAGCAGTACTTC.

The chain carries TRBV27 and TRBJ2-4, with 9 bases fitting TRBD1. V shed 6 bases, J shed 7 bases, and the junction held 22 bases outside the gene matches. The germline V gene encodes CDR1 MNHEY and CDR2 SMNVEV (reference sequence). CDR3 length: 19 amino acids. CDR3 loop: CASSPGQGRGLTPTNIQYF. The CDR3 region has the DNA TGTGCCAGCAGCCCGGGACAGGGCCGGGGCCTCACTCCTACGAACATTCAGTACTTC.

In DNA form, the CDR3 reads TGTGCCAGCAGCTTAGCGGTTGCGCGGGGTTCATCCTACGAGCAGTACTTC. Protein sequence: CASSLAVARGSSYEQYF. J is TRBJ2-7 and V is TRBV7-2, with D perhaps TRBD2 (6 bases). CDR3 length: 17 residues. Germline CDR1 reads SGHTA; CDR2 reads FQGNSA. V gave up 0 bases and J gave up 1 base, with 16 bases separating them.

This clone has only a few counts. This sequence joins TRBV30 and TRBJ2-7; D is perhaps TRBD1 (6 bases). The V and J ends lost 2 bases and 6 bases respectively, with 17 bases between them. CDR1 and CDR2 (germline): GTSNPN, SVGIG (reference sequence). The CDR3 covers 14 residues. The CDR3 DNA reads as TGTGCCTGGAGTCTGACAGGACCGAAGCCCGAGCAGTACTTC. Translation gives CAWSLTGPKPEQYF.

The chain joins TRBV6-1 to TRBJ2-1, with 9 bases aligning to TRBD2. V was clipped by 2 bases and J by 5 bases; unmatched bases: 13. The CDR3 length is 18 residues. Germline assignment: CDR1 MNHNS and CDR2 SASEGT. CDR3 protein: CASSERVAGGTFHNEQFF. The CDR3 DNA follows: TGTGCCAGCAGTGAAAGAGTGGCGGGAGGGACGTTCCACAATGAGCAGTTCTTC.

This clone occurred once. This rearrangement joins TRBV5-1 to TRBJ2-1; the D gene is possibly TRBD1 (5 bases). CDR1 and CDR2 from the germline V gene are SGHRS and YFSETQ. The CDR3 has 12 residues. The V end lost 5 bases, the J end lost 10 bases, and 13 bases lay between the germline ends. As DNA, the CDR3 is TGCGCCAGCAGTTCGGTGCCAGGGGAGCAGTTCTTC. Protein product: CASSSVPGEQFF.

This clone was recorded only once. The rearrangement uses TRBV6-5 and TRBJ1-1, with a tentative D call TRBD1 (5 bases). Germline CDR1 and CDR2: MNHEY and SVGAGI. The CDR3 length is 15 residues. Trimming took 2 bases from V and 5 from J, leaving 15 bases between them. The CDR3 is CASSYKVGPGTEAFF. In nucleotides, the CDR3 is TGTGCCAGCAGTTACAAGGTGGGGCCGGGTACTGAAGCTTTCTTT.

This chain uses TRBV5-1 with TRBJ2-7; D not certain. Germline CDR1 reads SGHRS; CDR2 reads YFSETQ. The CDR3 spans 16 residues. V lost 1 base to trimming and J lost 0 bases, with 14 bases between them. For the CDR3, the DNA is TGCGCCAGCAGCTTGCACTCGCTAACTCGCTCCTACGAGCAGTACTTC. Amino acids: CASSLHSLTRSYEQYF.

This rearrangement joins TRBV5-1 to TRBJ2-1; 9 bases agree with TRBD2. The V gene's germline CDR1 is SGHRS and CDR2 YFSETQ. Trimming at V came to 4 bases and at J to 7 bases, leaving 6 bases not matched to a gene. There are 14 residues in the CDR3. This CDR3 reads CASSPPLAGNEQFF. The CDR3 nucleotides are TGCGCCAGCAGCCCCCCACTAGCGGGTAATGAGCAGTTCTTC.

This clone was recorded many times. V is TRBV6-6 and J is TRBJ1-5; no clear D. Germline CDR1 is MNHNY and CDR2 is SVGAGI (reference sequence). CDR3 length: 14 residues. Trimming took 6 bases from V and 5 from J, leaving 14 bases between them. The CDR3 DNA reads TGTGCCAGCAGCTATATTGATGACTATCAGCCCCAGCATTTT. It specifies CASSYIDDYQPQHF.

The rearrangement joins TRBV10-3 to TRBJ2-7; a weak D match, TRBD2 (5 bases). The ends were cut back, 3 bases at V and 5 bases at J, with 14 bases in the middle. Germline V gene lookup returns CDR1 ENHRY and CDR2 SYGVKD. CDR3 length equals 14 residues. CDR3 nucleotides: TGTGCCATCAGTGACGGGGTCGCCGCGCACGAGCAGTACTTC. The encoded protein is CAISDGVAAHEQYF.

The gene calls are TRBV12-5 and TRBJ2-7; the match to TRBD1 covers 8 bases. The CDR3 consists of 13 residues. Germline V lookup: CDR1 LGHNT, CDR2 FRNRAP. V lost 1 base and J lost 6; bases outside the gene matches: 2. The CDR3 sequence is CASGLGQGIEQYF. For the CDR3, the DNA is TGTGCTAGTGGTTTGGGACAGGGGATCGAGCAGTACTTC.

This clone was recorded once. The CDR3 loop is CASSEHLQREQYF. CDR3 coding DNA: TGTGCCAGCAGTGAACACCTCCAGCGCGAGCAGTACTTC. The chain recombines TRBV6-1 with TRBJ2-7; D call uncertain. The germline CDR1 and CDR2 sequences are MNHNS and SASEGT. The V end lost 2 bases, the J end lost 6 bases, and 11 bases lay between the germline ends. The CDR3 contains 13 residues.

The gene calls are TRBV29-1 and TRBJ1-2; the match to TRBD1 covers 7 bases. Germline V gene data show CDR1 as SQVTM and CDR2 as ANQGSEA. J was trimmed by 3 bases and V by 7 bases; bases with no gene match: 8. The length of the CDR3 is 13 residues. In nucleotides, the CDR3 is TGCAGCGCGCCGACAGGGCAAGACTATGGCTACACCTTC. This sequence encodes CSAPTGQDYGYTF.